Shown below are 25 T cell receptor beta chains from a single sample sequenced in a study of cytomegalovirus exposure and HLA in healthy donors (dated by TCRdb to about 2017). Libraries were constructed by the immunoSEQ multiplex PCR assay. For the multiplex PCR, a mixture combining 60 forward primers for TCR Vbeta segments and 13 reverse primers for TCR Jbeta segments was used. The source is immuneACCESS, and TCRdb retained only in-frame sequences with V and J called. Part of the clones is not carried over; for the studies checked, unresolved V genes explain less than half of this, and the remainder is unexplained. The sample profile shows roughly 170,000 clones; roughly 78% of them were found once. The ten largest clones capture under 15% of the sample. Sequenced material: PBMCs. These receptors were collected from a woman aged 50 to 65 in good health and CMV-seropositive.

J is TRBJ1-5 and V is TRBV15, with D possibly matching TRBD1 (5 bases). The V and J ends lost 6 bases and 0 bases respectively, with 6 bases between them. The germline V gene has CDR1 LNHNV and CDR2 YYDKDF (reference sequence). The CDR3 consists of 13 residues. In DNA form, the CDR3 reads TGTGCCACCAGGGACATTAGCAATCAGCCCCAGCATTTT. Its protein is CATRDISNQPQHF.

This chain connects TRBV7-8 to TRBJ2-2; D might be TRBD1 (6 bases). Germline CDR1 SGHVS, CDR2 FQNEAQ. CDR3 length: 15 amino acids. Trimming shortened V by 3 bases and J by 4 bases, and 12 bases separated the two germline ends. The CDR3 is CASSFQGLGTGELFF. Here the CDR3 DNA reads TGTGCCAGCAGCTTCCAGGGGTTGGGCACCGGGGAGCTGTTTTTT. The full variable domain, its missing parts supplied by reference TRBV7-8 and TRBJ2-2, is GAGVSQSPRYKVAKRGQDVALRCDPISGHVSLFWYQQALGQGPEFLTYFQNEAQLDKSGLPSDRFFAERPEGSVSTLKIQRTQQEDSAVYLCASSFQGLGTGELFFGEGSRLTVL.

The V call is TRBV19, the J call TRBJ1-5, with 7 bases lining up with TRBD1. Germline CDR1 LNHDA, CDR2 SQIVND (reference sequence). V lost 5 bases to trimming and J lost 6 bases; unmatched junction nucleotides: 7. The CDR3 is made up of 14 amino acids. CDR3 nucleotides: TGTGCCAGTAGTGCCACACAGGGGACTCAGCCCCAGCATTTT. As protein: CASSATQGTQPQHF.

The table lists this clone with a count of one. An end of the junction differs from the germline gene, which may be a read error. This chain joins TRBV5-1 and TRBJ2-5, with TRBD2 identical over 13 bases. This CDR3 region has 14 residues. Germline assignment: CDR1 SGHRS and CDR2 YFSETQ. CDR3 bases: TGCGCCAGCAGATTGGGACTAGCGGGGCAAACCCAGTACTTC. Encoded protein: CASRLGLAGQTQYF. Based on the CDR3 plus reference TRBV5-1 and TRBJ2-5, the full variable domain is KAGVTQTPRYLIKTRGQQVTLSCSPISGHRSVSWYQQTPGQGLQFLFEYFSETQRNKGNFPGRFSGRQFSNSRSEMNVSTLELGDSALYLCASRLGLAGQTQYFGPGTRLLVL.

The table lists this clone with a few counts. The genes are TRBV2 and TRBJ1-1, with TRBD1 as a possible D gene (5 bases). Trimming removed 5 bases at V and 1 base at J, with 20 bases between. The CDR3 consists of 17 residues. Germline CDR1 and CDR2: SNHLY and FYNNEI. The CDR3 coding sequence is TGTGCCAGCAGTCCATGGGCAGGGAGGGGAAGGAACACTGAAGCTTTCTTT. Translation gives CASSPWAGRGRNTEAFF.

The V and J genes are TRBV27 and TRBJ1-1, with no clear D. The germline V gene encodes CDR1 MNHEY and CDR2 SMNVEV (reference sequence). This CDR3 is built from 13 residues. The V end lost 8 bases, the J end lost 4 bases, and 14 bases lay between the germline ends. CDR3 DNA: TGTGCCAGCGTTAACAGTTTGAGCACTGAAGCTTTCTTT. This encodes CASVNSLSTEAFF.

The J gene is TRBJ1-5, the V gene TRBV7-8; 8 nucleotides align to TRBD1. J gave up 5 bases and V 4 bases, and 4 bases lay outside the gene matches. The CDR3 consists of 14 residues. Germline CDR1 and CDR2: SGHVS and FQNEAQ. CDR3 DNA sequence: TGTGCCAGCAGCTCCAGGGGGCGCTATCAGCCCCAGCATTTT. Amino acid sequence: CASSSRGRYQPQHF.

The CDR3 reads CASSSGLSNEQFF. The CDR3 DNA reads as TGTGCCAGCAGCTCGGGACTCTCCAATGAGCAGTTCTTC. The chain employs TRBV11-3 and TRBJ2-1; D possibly corresponds to TRBD2 (6 bases). In germline, CDR1 is SGHNT, CDR2 YENEEA. The CDR3 is 13 amino acids. The V end lost 4 bases, the J end lost 6 bases, and 10 bases lay between the germline ends.

The chain uses TRBV7-9 and TRBJ1-1; D call uncertain. V was clipped by 6 bases and J by 3 bases, with 17 bases between them. Germline lookup yields CDR1 SEHNR and CDR2 FQNEAQ (reference sequence). The CDR3 runs 15 residues. The DNA of the CDR3 is TGTGCCAGCAGACCCCCTGGGTCGCGGGACACTGAAGCTTTCTTT. It codes for CASRPPGSRDTEAFF.

This clone was detected only a few times. The rearrangement links TRBV27 to TRBJ2-7; 7 positions agree with TRBD1. The CDR3 totals 14 residues. V was clipped by 6 bases and J by 3 bases; unmatched bases: 8. Germline V gene data show CDR1 as MNHEY and CDR2 as SMNVEV (reference sequence). The CDR3 loop reads CASSRQGEVYEQYF. The CDR3 DNA sequence: TGTGCCAGCAGCCGACAGGGTGAGGTCTACGAGCAGTACTTC.

A single count supports this clone. The chain links TRBV5-1 to TRBJ2-2; 10 positions match TRBD2. After removal of 3 bases from V and 4 bases from J, the junction contained 6 bases not matched to a gene. Germline assignment: CDR1 SGHRS and CDR2 YFSETQ. This CDR3 contains 16 residues. This chain's CDR3 is CASSSARLAGTGELFF. The CDR3 nucleotides read TGCGCCAGCAGCTCCGCAAGACTAGCGGGCACCGGGGAGCTGTTTTTT. Based on the CDR3 plus reference TRBV5-1 and TRBJ2-2, the full variable domain is KAGVTQTPRYLIKTRGQQVTLSCSPISGHRSVSWYQQTPGQGLQFLFEYFSETQRNKGNFPGRFSGRQFSNSRSEMNVSTLELGDSALYLCASSSARLAGTGELFFGEGSRLTVL.

V and J are TRBV4-1 and TRBJ2-7; tentative D call: TRBD1 (5 bases). V lost 2 bases and J 0 bases, leaving 20 bases between the germline ends. This CDR3 comprises 18 residues. CDR1 and CDR2 from the germline V gene are MGHRA and YSYEKL. The CDR3 DNA is TGCGCCAGCAGCCAACAACAGGTGGGAAGGATTAGCTCCTACGAGCAGTACTTC. Protein: CASSQQQVGRISSYEQYF.

Remarks on this clone: Additional DNA sequences in this sample encode the identical CDR3. V gene TRBV7-3 combines with J gene TRBJ2-1, with TRBD1 matching over 7 bases. Germline lookup yields CDR1 SGHTA and CDR2 FQGTGA. After removal of 1 base from V and 7 bases from J, the junction contained 4 bases not matched to a gene. The CDR3 consists of 14 residues. The DNA for the CDR3 is TGTGCCAGCAGCTTAAAGGGGGCGCAAAATGAGCAGTTCTTC. Its translation: CASSLKGAQNEQFF.

The table lists this clone with a few counts. This sequence joins TRBV7-9 and TRBJ2-1; 10 bases are a match to TRBD2. The CDR3 consists of 15 residues. Looked up from germline, CDR1 is SEHNR and CDR2 is FQNEAQ (reference sequence). The V and J ends lost 1 base and 6 bases, in that order; junction bases with no gene match: 3. CDR3 protein: CASSLGAGGPNEQFF. The CDR3 DNA is TGTGCCAGCAGCTTAGGAGCGGGGGGGCCCAATGAGCAGTTCTTC.

This clone was seen more than once but under ten times. The gene calls are TRBV7-6 and TRBJ2-1; D gene uncertain. The CDR3 is 15 amino acids. V was cut by 6 bases and J by 0 bases, with 12 bases left in between. CDR1 is SGHVS, CDR2 FNYEAQ, per germline. The CDR3 coding sequence is TGTGCCAGCAGTCAGAGGATTAGCTCCTACAATGAGCAGTTCTTC. Amino acids: CASSQRISSYNEQFF.

This clone was seen a few times. This sequence joins TRBV11-2 and TRBJ1-2; 8 bases align to TRBD1. The CDR3 consists of 14 residues. V trimming: 1 base; J trimming: 8 bases; junction bases outside the gene matches: 6. CDR1 and CDR2 (germline): SGHAT, FQNNGV. The CDR3 reads CASSLGQGMRGYTF. The CDR3 nucleotides are TGTGCCAGCAGCTTAGGACAGGGGATGAGAGGCTACACCTTC.

The CDR3 bases are TGTGCCAGCAGGCCCAACAGGAACTCTGGAAACACCATATATTTT. It yields the protein CASRPNRNSGNTIYF. V gene TRBV6-5 combines with J gene TRBJ1-3; D possibly corresponds to TRBD1 (5 bases). Trimming stripped 6 bases from V and 0 bases from J, with 12 bases between. The CDR3 spans 15 residues. CDR1 is MNHEY and CDR2 is SVGAGI in the germline V gene.

This chain joins TRBV2 and TRBJ2-2; D is unresolved. Trimming took 5 bases from V and 2 from J, leaving 9 bases between them. Germline lookup yields CDR1 SNHLY and CDR2 FYNNEI. The CDR3 length is 14 residues. DNA for the CDR3: TGTGCCAGCAGTTTAGAACGAAACACCGGGGAGCTGTTTTTT. This sequence encodes CASSLERNTGELFF.

The rearrangement joins TRBV10-2 to TRBJ2-1, with 10 bases fitting TRBD2. The CDR3 spans 15 residues. Germline-derived CDR1 and CDR2 are WSHSY and SAAADI. V trimming: 7 bases; J trimming: 3 bases; junction bases outside the gene matches: 6. CDR3 amino acids: CASKTLAGDYNEQFF. The CDR3 DNA reads as TGCGCCAGCAAGACCCTAGCGGGGGACTACAATGAGCAGTTCTTC.

Concerning this clone itself: Other DNA sequences within the sample encode an identical CDR3. The CDR3 loop is CASSEGPVVGQVYEQYF. CDR3 DNA sequence: TGTGCCAGCAGTGAAGGGCCTGTAGTGGGACAGGTCTACGAGCAGTACTTC. This chain connects TRBV2 to TRBJ2-7; the match to TRBD1 covers 8 bases. The CDR3 is 17 amino acids. J lost 3 bases, V lost 1 base, and 11 bases had no gene match. Germline CDR1 SNHLY, CDR2 FYNNEI.

The chain carries TRBV7-3 and TRBJ1-6, with TRBD1 matching over 9 bases. CDR1 SGHTA and CDR2 FQGTGA come from the germline V gene. The CDR3 runs to 16 residues. V lost 1 base and J lost 7; bases outside the gene matches: 5. In DNA, the CDR3 is TGTGCCAGCAGCTTAATGGGACAGGGAACCAATTCACCCCTCCACTTT. Amino acids: CASSLMGQGTNSPLHF.

This chain uses TRBV5-1 with TRBJ2-3; possibly TRBD1 for D (6 bases). This CDR3 has 13 residues. V lost 3 bases and J lost 1, with 6 bases in between. The germline V gene encodes CDR1 SGHRS and CDR2 YFSETQ. DNA for the CDR3: TGCGCCAGCAGCTGGACAGGCACAGATACGCAGTATTTT. Protein: CASSWTGTDTQYF.

This chain links TRBV6-5 with TRBJ2-5; the D gene is possibly TRBD1 (6 bases). Germline V CDR1 and CDR2: MNHEY, SVGAGI. CDR3 length: 15 amino acids. The V gene lost 2 bases and the J gene lost 1 base, with 11 bases spanning the gap. In nucleotides, the CDR3 is TGTGCCAGCAGTTACACCAACAGGGCCCAAGAGACCCAGTACTTC. Translation: CASSYTNRAQETQYF.

The J gene is TRBJ2-1, the V gene TRBV5-1, with TRBD2 matching over 9 bases. The junction had 4 bases not matched to a gene; V was cut back by 6 bases and J by 9 bases. The CDR3 spans 12 residues. From germline, CDR1 is SGHRS and CDR2 YFSETQ. CDR3 coding DNA: TGCGCCAGCACGCGGGGGGGGCTTGAGCAGTTCTTC. Its protein is CASTRGGLEQFF.

The chain carries TRBV5-8 and TRBJ1-2; the D is unclear. The germline gives CDR1 SGHTS, CDR2 YDEGEE. This CDR3 has 14 residues. The V end lost 0 bases, the J end lost 5 bases, and 11 bases lay between the germline ends. As DNA, the CDR3 is TGTGCCAGCAGCTTGGGTGGAACAGAATATGGCTACACCTTC. It encodes CASSLGGTEYGYTF.